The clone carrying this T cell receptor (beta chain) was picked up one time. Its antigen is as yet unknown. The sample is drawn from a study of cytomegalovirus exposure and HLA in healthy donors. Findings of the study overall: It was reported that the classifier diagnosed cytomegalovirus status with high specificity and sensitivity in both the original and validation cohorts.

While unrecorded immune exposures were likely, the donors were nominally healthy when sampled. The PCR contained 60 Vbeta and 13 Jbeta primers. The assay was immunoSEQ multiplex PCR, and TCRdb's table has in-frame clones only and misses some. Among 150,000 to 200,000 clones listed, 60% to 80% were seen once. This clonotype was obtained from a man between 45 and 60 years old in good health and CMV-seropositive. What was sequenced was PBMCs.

DNA of the CDR3: TGTGCCAGCAGCCAAGATCCGACATACACCGGGGAGCTGTTTTTT. Amino acid sequence: CASSQDPTYTGELFF. V is TRBV14 and J is TRBJ2-2, with D unclear. Germline loops: CDR1 SGHDN, CDR2 FVKESK. The CDR3 covers 15 residues. Trimming pared 0 bases from V and 3 bases from J, leaving 8 bases between.